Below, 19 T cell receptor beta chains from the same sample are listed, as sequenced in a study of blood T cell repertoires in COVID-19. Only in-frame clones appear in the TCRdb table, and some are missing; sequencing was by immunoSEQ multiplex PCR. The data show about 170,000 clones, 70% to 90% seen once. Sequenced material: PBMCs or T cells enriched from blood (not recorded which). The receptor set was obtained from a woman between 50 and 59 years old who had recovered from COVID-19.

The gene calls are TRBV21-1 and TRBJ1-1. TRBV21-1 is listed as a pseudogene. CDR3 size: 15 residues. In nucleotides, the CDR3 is TGTGCCAGCAGCTGTGGGGGGGGTCCGAACGCTGAAGCTTTCTTT. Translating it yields CASSCGGGPNAEAFF.

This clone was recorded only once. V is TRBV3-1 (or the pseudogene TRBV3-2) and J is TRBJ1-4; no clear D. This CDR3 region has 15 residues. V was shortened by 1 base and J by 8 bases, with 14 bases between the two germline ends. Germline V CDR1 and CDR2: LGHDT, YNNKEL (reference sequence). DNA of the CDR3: TGTGCCAGCAGCCAAGGTGAACTCCTCAACGAAAAACTGTTTTTT. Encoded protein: CASSQGELLNEKLFF.

In DNA, the CDR3 is TGCGCCAGCAGCCAAGTGGTAGGACTAGAGCCCCAGCATTTT. Amino acids: CASSQVVGLEPQHF. The V gene is TRBV4-1, the J gene TRBJ1-5, with D uncertain. This CDR3 has 14 residues. Trimming removed 1 base from V and 8 bases from J, with 12 bases in between. Per germline, CDR1 MGHRA and CDR2 YSYEKL.

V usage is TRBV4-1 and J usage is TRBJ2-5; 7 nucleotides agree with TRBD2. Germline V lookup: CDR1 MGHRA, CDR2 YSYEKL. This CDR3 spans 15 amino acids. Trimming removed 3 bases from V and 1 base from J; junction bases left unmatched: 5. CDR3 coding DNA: TGCGCCAGCAGCCAGAGGCGGGGGTCCCAAGAGACCCAGTACTTC. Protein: CASSQRRGSQETQYF.

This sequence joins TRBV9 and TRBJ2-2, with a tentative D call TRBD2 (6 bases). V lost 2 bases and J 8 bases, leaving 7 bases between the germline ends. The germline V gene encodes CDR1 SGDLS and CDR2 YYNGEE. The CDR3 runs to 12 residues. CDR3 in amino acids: CASSVGGGELFF. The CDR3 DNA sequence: TGTGCCAGCAGCGTGGGAGGTGGGGAGCTGTTTTTT.

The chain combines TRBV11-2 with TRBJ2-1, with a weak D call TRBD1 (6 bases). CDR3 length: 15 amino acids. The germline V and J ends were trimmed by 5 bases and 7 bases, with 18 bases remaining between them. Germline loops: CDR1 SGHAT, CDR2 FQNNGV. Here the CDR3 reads CASSARGRGDNEQFF. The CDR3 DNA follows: TGTGCCAGCAGCGCTCGGGGCAGGGGCGATAATGAGCAGTTCTTC.

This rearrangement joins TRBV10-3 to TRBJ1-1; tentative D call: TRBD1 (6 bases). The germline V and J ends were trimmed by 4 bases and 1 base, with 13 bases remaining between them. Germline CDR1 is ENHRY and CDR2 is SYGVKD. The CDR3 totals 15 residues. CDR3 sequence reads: CAISGGGPRNTEAFF. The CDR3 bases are TGTGCCATCAGTGGAGGGGGACCGAGGAACACTGAAGCTTTCTTT.

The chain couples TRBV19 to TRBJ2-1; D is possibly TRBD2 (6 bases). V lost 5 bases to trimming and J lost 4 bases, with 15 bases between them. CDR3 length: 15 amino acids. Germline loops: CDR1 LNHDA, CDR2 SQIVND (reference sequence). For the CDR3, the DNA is TGTGCCAGTAGTCCTGGAGGGGCCCTTTACAATGAGCAGTTCTTC. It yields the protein CASSPGGALYNEQFF.

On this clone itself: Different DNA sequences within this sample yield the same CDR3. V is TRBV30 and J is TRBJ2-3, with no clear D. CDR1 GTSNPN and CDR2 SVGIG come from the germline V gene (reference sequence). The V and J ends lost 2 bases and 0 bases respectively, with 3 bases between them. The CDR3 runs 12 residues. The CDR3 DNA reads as TGTGCCTGGAGTTTAAGCACAGATACGCAGTATTTT. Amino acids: CAWSLSTDTQYF. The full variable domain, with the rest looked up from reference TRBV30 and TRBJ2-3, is SQTIHQWPATLVQPVGSPLSLECTVEGTSNPNLYWYRQAAGRGLQLLFYSVGIGQISSEVPQNLSASRPQDRQFILSSKKLLLSDSGFYLCAWSLSTDTQYFGPGTRLTVL.

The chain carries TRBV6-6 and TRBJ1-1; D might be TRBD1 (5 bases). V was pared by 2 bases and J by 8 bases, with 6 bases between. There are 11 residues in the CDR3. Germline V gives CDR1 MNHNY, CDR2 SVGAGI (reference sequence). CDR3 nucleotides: TGTGCCAGCAGTTACGGGGCAGAAGCTTTCTTT. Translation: CASSYGAEAFF.

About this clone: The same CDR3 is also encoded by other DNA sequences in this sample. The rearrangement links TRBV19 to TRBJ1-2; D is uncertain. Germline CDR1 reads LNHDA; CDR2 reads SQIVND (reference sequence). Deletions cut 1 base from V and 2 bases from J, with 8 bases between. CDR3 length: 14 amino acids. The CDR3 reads CASSIGGQNYGYTF. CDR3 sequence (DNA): TGTGCCAGTAGTATAGGCGGGCAGAACTATGGCTACACCTTC.

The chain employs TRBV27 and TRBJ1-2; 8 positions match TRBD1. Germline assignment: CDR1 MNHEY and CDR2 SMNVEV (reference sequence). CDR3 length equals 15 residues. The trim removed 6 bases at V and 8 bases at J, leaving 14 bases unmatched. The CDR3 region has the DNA TGTGCCAGCAGGGGAACTCGACTGGGGACAGGCGGCTACACCTTC. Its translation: CASRGTRLGTGGYTF.

The CDR3 loop reads CASNRVWHDTQYF. CDR3 nucleotides: TGTGCCAGCAACAGGGTTTGGCACGATACGCAGTATTTT. This chain joins TRBV28 and TRBJ2-3, with D tentatively TRBD1 (6 bases). Germline assignment: CDR1 MDHEN and CDR2 SYDVKM. Trimming cost V 7 bases and J 6 bases, with 14 bases left between them. This CDR3 contains 13 residues.

In nucleotides, the CDR3 is TGCGCCAGCAGTATCAAGGGGGACACTGAAGCTTTCTTT. Its translation is CASSIKGDTEAFF. V usage is TRBV4-1 and J usage is TRBJ1-1; the D gene is possibly TRBD1 (6 bases). The germline gives CDR1 MGHRA, CDR2 YSYEKL. The CDR3 length is 13 residues. Trimming stripped 6 bases from V and 3 bases from J, with 11 bases between.

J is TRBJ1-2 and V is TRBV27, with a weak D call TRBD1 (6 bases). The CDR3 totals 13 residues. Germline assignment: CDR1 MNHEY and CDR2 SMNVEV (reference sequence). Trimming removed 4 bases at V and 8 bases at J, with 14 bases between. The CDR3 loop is CASSSSGEGGYTF. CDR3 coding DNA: TGTGCCAGCAGTTCCTCAGGGGAGGGCGGCTACACCTTC.

CDR3 sequence (DNA): TGTGCCAGCAGTGAATGGGGGGGATCTGTTGGTGAAAAACTGTTTTTT. It yields the protein CASSEWGGSVGEKLFF. The rearrangement uses TRBV25-1 and TRBJ1-4; TRBD1 is a possible D gene (5 bases). V was shortened by 1 base and J by 7 bases, with 16 bases between the two germline ends. CDR3 length equals 16 residues. Germline loops: CDR1 MGHDK, CDR2 SYGVNS.

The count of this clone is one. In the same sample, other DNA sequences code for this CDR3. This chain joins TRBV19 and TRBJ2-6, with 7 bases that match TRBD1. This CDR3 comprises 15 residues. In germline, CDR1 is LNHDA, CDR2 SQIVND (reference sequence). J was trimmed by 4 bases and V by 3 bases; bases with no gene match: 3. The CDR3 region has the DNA TGTGCCAGTAGTATCAGGGGGTCAGGGGCCAACGTCCTGACTTTC. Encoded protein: CASSIRGSGANVLTF.

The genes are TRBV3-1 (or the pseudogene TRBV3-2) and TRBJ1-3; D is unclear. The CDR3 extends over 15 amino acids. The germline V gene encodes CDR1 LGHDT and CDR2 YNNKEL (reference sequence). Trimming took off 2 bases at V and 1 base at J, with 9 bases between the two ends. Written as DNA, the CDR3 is TGTGCCAGCAGCCAAAGCATCAATTCTGGAAACACCATATATTTT. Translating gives CASSQSINSGNTIYF.

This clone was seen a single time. CDR3 loop: CASSQGAGGGEQYV. CDR3 bases: TGTGCCAGCAGCCAAGGAGCGGGAGGTGGTGAGCAGTACGTC. The V and J genes are TRBV3-1 (or the pseudogene TRBV3-2) and TRBJ2-7, with 9 bases lining up with TRBD2. The CDR3 extends over 14 amino acids. V shed 1 base and J 7 bases; nucleotides not matched to a gene: 5. Germline values: CDR1 LGHDT, CDR2 YNNKEL (reference sequence).